The 18 T cell receptor beta chains given below trace back to one sample, sequenced in a study of Ad26.COV2.S vaccination and SARS-CoV-2 variants. Specified treatment: about 20 received Ad26.COV2.S at low or high dose, single or two shots; about 5 received placebo; per-sample allocation not given. Collection of the samples took place on day 63 after the first injection of vaccine or placebo. Sequencing was performed with immunoSEQ multiplex PCR; in TCRdb, only in-frame clones are kept and a portion is missing. The table shows hundreds of thousands of clones, with under 90% occurring only once. This specimen was peripheral blood, taken in a trial of Ad26.COV2.S vaccine versus placebo. These receptors were obtained from a person aged 18-65 years who received the Ad26.COV2.S COVID-19 vaccine or a placebo.

The rearrangement uses TRBV18 and TRBJ1-3; D gene uncertain. Germline V lookup: CDR1 KGHSH, CDR2 LQKENI. CDR3 size: 13 residues. The V end was cut by 3 bases, the J end by 10 bases, with 13 bases between. CDR3 bases: TGTGCCAGCTCACCGAACGACGGACGGACCATATATTTT. The encoded protein is CASSPNDGRTIYF.

V usage is TRBV6-5 and J usage is TRBJ2-3, with D tentatively TRBD2 (6 bases). The CDR3 sequence is 13 residues long. V lost 7 bases to trimming and J lost 5 bases, with 13 bases between them. The V gene's germline CDR1 is MNHEY and CDR2 SVGAGI. CDR3 region: CASTLPGEDTQYF. The CDR3 nucleotides are TGTGCCAGCACCCTGCCGGGGGAAGATACGCAGTATTTT.

The chain has TRBV29-1 and TRBJ2-7, with D uncertain. This CDR3 comprises 13 residues. Germline CDR1 SQVTM, CDR2 ANQGSEA. V lost 0 bases and J lost 3, with 9 bases in between. The chain's CDR3 is CSVEEGRNYEQYF. The CDR3 DNA reads as TGCAGCGTTGAAGAGGGCAGAAACTACGAGCAGTACTTC.

V is TRBV28 and J is TRBJ1-3; the D is unclear. V shed 6 bases and J shed 0 bases, with 12 bases lying between them. This CDR3 is built from 15 residues. The germline CDR1 and CDR2 sequences are MDHEN and SYDVKM. The chain's CDR3 is CASSPDGHSGNTIYF. The CDR3 DNA is TGTGCCAGCAGCCCCGACGGGCACTCTGGAAACACCATATATTTT.

This clone has just one count. The chain links TRBV12-3 or TRBV12-4 to TRBJ1-2; D unclear. The length of the CDR3 is 12 residues. V lost 5 bases to trimming and J lost 4 bases, with 8 bases between them. The CDR3 protein is CASSPESYGYTF. CDR3 nucleotides: TGTGCCAGCAGTCCCGAGAGCTATGGCTACACCTTC.

J is TRBJ1-5 and V is TRBV6-6, with TRBD1 identical over 7 bases. V trimming: 6 bases; J trimming: 2 bases; junction bases outside the gene matches: 4. CDR1 MNHNY and CDR2 SVGAGI come from the germline V gene (reference sequence). The CDR3 extends over 14 amino acids. CDR3 sequence reads: CASRYDRGNQPQHF. In DNA form, the CDR3 reads TGTGCCAGCAGGTATGACAGGGGCAATCAGCCCCAGCATTTT.

The chain joins TRBV29-1 to TRBJ2-3; D remains ambiguous. Germline V gene lookup returns CDR1 SQVTM and CDR2 ANQGSEA. This CDR3 is 12 amino acids long. Trimming cost V 3 bases and J 1 base, with 5 bases left between them. In nucleotides, the CDR3 is TGCAGCGTTGACTCCGGCACAGATACGCAGTATTTT. Translated: CSVDSGTDTQYF.

This chain joins TRBV7-9 and TRBJ2-2; 10 bases align to TRBD2. Germline CDR1 and CDR2: SEHNR and FQNEAQ (reference sequence). The CDR3 has 16 amino acids. V lost 5 bases and J lost 3; bases outside the gene matches: 6. CDR3 region: CASSPRTSGYTGELFF. CDR3 sequence (DNA): TGTGCCAGCAGCCCAAGGACTAGCGGCTACACCGGGGAGCTGTTTTTT.

Comments on this clone: This CDR3 is also generated by other DNA sequences in the sample. This chain's CDR3 is CASSPEYNEQFF. The CDR3 DNA sequence: TGTGCCAGCTCACCAGAGTACAATGAGCAGTTCTTC. V is TRBV18 and J is TRBJ2-1; D uncertain. CDR3 length equals 12 residues. Germline CDR1 KGHSH, CDR2 LQKENI. The V end lost 2 bases, the J end lost 4 bases, and 3 bases lay between the germline ends.

J is TRBJ2-7 and V is TRBV6-2 or TRBV6-3, with 7 bases aligning to TRBD1. Germline assignment: CDR1 MNHEY and CDR2 SVGEGT. The V and J ends lost 5 bases and 3 bases, in that order; junction bases with no gene match: 4. The CDR3 runs to 13 residues. The CDR3 is CASSEDRSYEQYF. CDR3 sequence (DNA): TGTGCCAGCAGTGAGGACAGGAGCTACGAGCAGTACTTC.

This chain links TRBV18 with TRBJ1-6; 8 nucleotides line up with TRBD1. The length of the CDR3 is 13 residues. The V gene's germline CDR1 is KGHSH and CDR2 LQKENI. With V trimmed by 3 bases and J by 19 bases, 11 bases remained unmatched. The CDR3: CASSPTSRDRIHF. CDR3 sequence (DNA): TGTGCCAGCTCACCTACGAGCCGGGACAGGATTCACTTT.

The V gene is TRBV10-3, the J gene TRBJ1-4; D gene unclear. The length of the CDR3 is 13 residues. Germline CDR1 is ENHRY and CDR2 is SYGVKD. The V end lost 4 bases, the J end lost 4 bases, and 7 bases lay between the germline ends. CDR3 nucleotide sequence: TGTGCCATCAGTGGGCAGCTTAATGAAAAACTGTTTTTT. Translated, it gives CAISGQLNEKLFF.

The rearrangement links TRBV7-3 to TRBJ2-1; 15 bases fit TRBD2. CDR1 is SGHTA and CDR2 is FQGTGA in the germline V gene. Germline trimming cut 5 bases from V and 13 bases from J; bases unmatched to any gene: 9. This CDR3 contains 15 residues. This CDR3 is CASSHGLAGGSEQFF. The CDR3 DNA follows: TGTGCCAGCAGCCACGGACTAGCGGGAGGGTCAGAACAGTTCTTC.

V and J are TRBV12-5 and TRBJ2-2, with D tentatively TRBD1 (6 bases). Trimming removed 1 base at V and 4 bases at J, with 7 bases between. The CDR3 has 14 amino acids. Germline values: CDR1 LGHNT, CDR2 FRNRAP. CDR3 in DNA: TGTGCTAGTGGTTTGGGACAGGTCACCGGGGAGCTGTTTTTT. Translating gives CASGLGQVTGELFF. The whole variable domain, filled in from reference TRBV12-5 and TRBJ2-2, reads DARVTQTPRHKVTEMGQEVTMRCQPILGHNTVFWYRQTMMQGLELLAYFRNRAPLDDSGMPKDRFSAEMPDATLATLKIQPSEPRDSAVYFCASGLGQVTGELFFGEGSRLTVL.

V usage is TRBV29-1 and J usage is TRBJ1-5, with TRBD1 as a possible D gene (5 bases). Per the germline V gene, CDR1 is SQVTM and CDR2 is ANQGSEA. The CDR3 extends over 14 amino acids. The ends were cut back, 7 bases at V and 5 bases at J, with 18 bases in the middle. CDR3: CSAQLQDWDQPQHF. CDR3 bases: TGCAGCGCACAACTACAGGACTGGGATCAGCCCCAGCATTTT.

V is TRBV7-9 and J is TRBJ1-1; 10 positions agree with TRBD1. After removal of 5 bases from V and 11 bases from J, the junction contained 14 bases not matched to a gene. The CDR3 has 15 residues. Germline V gives CDR1 SEHNR, CDR2 FQNEAQ (reference sequence). CDR3 amino acids: CASSAGTGTGEKAFF. The CDR3 coding sequence is TGTGCCAGCAGCGCGGGAACCGGGACAGGGGAAAAGGCTTTCTTT. The full variable domain, in which reference TRBV7-9 and TRBJ1-1 provide the parts outside the CDR3, is DTGVSQNPRHKITKRGQNVTFRCDPISEHNRLYWYRQTLGQGPEFLTYFQNEAQLEKSRLLSDRFSAERPKGSFSTLEIQRTEQGDSAMYLCASSAGTGTGEKAFFGQGTRLTVV.

This clone was recorded only once. The CDR3 DNA follows: TGCGCCAGCAGCCCGGGACAGGGCAGAGCCGAGCAGTACTTC. This translates into CASSPGQGRAEQYF. The chain couples TRBV5-1 to TRBJ2-7; 9 bases fit TRBD1. CDR1 and CDR2 from the germline V gene are SGHRS and YFSETQ. This CDR3 is 14 amino acids long. V lost 4 bases to trimming and J lost 6 bases; unmatched junction nucleotides: 8.

This clone was seen just once. V gene TRBV19 combines with J gene TRBJ1-1; 7 nucleotides line up with TRBD1. J gave up 3 bases and V 6 bases, and 7 bases lay outside the gene matches. CDR1 is LNHDA and CDR2 is SQIVND in the germline V gene (reference sequence). The CDR3 runs 14 residues. The CDR3 DNA reads as TGTGCCAGTAGGGCCTGGGACAGCGACACTGAAGCTTTCTTT. Translated: CASRAWDSDTEAFF.